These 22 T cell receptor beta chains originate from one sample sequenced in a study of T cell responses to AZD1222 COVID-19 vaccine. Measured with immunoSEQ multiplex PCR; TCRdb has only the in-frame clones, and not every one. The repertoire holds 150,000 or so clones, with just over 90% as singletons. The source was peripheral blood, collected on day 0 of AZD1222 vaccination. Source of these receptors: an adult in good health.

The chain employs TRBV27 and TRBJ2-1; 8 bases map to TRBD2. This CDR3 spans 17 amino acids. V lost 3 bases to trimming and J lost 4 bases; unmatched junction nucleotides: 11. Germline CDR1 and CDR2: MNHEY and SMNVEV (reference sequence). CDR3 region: CASSLAPGAGVYNEQFF. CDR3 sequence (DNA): TGTGCCAGCAGTTTGGCCCCTGGAGCGGGGGTATACAATGAGCAGTTCTTC.

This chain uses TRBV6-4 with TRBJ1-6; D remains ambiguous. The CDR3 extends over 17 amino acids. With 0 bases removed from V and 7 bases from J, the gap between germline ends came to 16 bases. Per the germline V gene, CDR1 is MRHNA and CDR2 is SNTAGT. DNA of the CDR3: TGTGCCAGCAGTGACTCAGCAGAGGGTCCGGAAAATTCACCCCTCCACTTT. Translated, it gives CASSDSAEGPENSPLHF.

The CDR3 DNA reads TGTGCCAGCGGGCAGCCCCAGCATTTT. Translated: CASGQPQHF. The chain carries TRBV6-6 and TRBJ1-5; D ambiguous. V was trimmed by 8 bases and J by 7 bases, leaving 3 bases between them. CDR1 is MNHNY and CDR2 is SVGAGI in the germline V gene (reference sequence). The CDR3 is made up of 9 amino acids.

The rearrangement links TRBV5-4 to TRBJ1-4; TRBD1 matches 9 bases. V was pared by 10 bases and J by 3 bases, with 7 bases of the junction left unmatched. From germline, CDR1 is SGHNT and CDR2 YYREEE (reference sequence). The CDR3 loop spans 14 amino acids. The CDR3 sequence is CASTRDRANEKLFF. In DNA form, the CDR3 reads TGTGCCTCTACCCGGGACAGGGCTAATGAAAAACTGTTTTTT.

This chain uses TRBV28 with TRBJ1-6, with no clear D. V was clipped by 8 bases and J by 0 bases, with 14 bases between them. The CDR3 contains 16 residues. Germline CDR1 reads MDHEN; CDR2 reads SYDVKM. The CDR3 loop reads CASEYRGSSYNSPLHF. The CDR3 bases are TGTGCCAGCGAGTACCGAGGGAGCTCCTATAATTCACCCCTCCACTTT.

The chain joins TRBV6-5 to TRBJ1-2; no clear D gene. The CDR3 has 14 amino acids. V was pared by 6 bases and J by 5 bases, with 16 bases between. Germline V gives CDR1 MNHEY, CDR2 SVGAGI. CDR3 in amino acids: CASRMAGGIYGYTF. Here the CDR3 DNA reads TGTGCCAGCAGGATGGCAGGTGGCATTTATGGCTACACCTTC.

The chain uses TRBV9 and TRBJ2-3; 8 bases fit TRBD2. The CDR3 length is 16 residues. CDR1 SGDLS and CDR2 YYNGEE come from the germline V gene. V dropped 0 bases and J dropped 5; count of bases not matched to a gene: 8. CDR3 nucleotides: TGTGCCAGCAGCGTAGACGGGGGGGCGGATCGAGATACGCAGTATTTT. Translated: CASSVDGGADRDTQYF.

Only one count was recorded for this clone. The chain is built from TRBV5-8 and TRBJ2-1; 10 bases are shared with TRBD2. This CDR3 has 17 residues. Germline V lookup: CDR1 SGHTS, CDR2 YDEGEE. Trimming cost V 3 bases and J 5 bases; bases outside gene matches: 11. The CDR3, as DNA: TGTGCCAGCAGCTCCTTCTCAAGCACTAGCGGGGACAATGAGCAGTTCTTC. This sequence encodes CASSSFSSTSGDNEQFF.

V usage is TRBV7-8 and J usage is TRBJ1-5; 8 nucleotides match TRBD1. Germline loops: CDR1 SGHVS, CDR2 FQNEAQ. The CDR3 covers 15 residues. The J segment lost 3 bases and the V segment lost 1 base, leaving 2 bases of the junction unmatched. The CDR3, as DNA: TGTGCCAGCAGCTTAGGGACAGGGAACAATCAGCCCCAGCATTTT. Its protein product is CASSLGTGNNQPQHF.

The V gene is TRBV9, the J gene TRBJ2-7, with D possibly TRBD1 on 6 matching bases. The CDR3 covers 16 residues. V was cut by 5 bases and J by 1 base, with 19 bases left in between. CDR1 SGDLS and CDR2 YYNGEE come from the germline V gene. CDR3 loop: CASRVSRTDNSYEQYF. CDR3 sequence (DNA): TGTGCCAGCAGAGTCTCCCGGACAGACAATTCCTACGAGCAGTACTTC.

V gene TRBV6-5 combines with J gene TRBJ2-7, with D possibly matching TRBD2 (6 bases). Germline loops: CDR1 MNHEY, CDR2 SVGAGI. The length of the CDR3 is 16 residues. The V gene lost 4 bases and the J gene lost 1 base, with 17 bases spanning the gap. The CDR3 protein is CASSFERGSMSYEQYF. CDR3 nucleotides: TGTGCCAGCAGTTTTGAACGGGGGAGTATGTCCTACGAGCAGTACTTC.

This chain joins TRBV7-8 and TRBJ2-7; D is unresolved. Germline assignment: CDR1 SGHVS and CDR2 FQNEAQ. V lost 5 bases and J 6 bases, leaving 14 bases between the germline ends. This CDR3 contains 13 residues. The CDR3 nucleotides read TGTGCCAGCAGCCCAATGGCCGGGCGCGAGCAGTACTTC. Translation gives CASSPMAGREQYF.

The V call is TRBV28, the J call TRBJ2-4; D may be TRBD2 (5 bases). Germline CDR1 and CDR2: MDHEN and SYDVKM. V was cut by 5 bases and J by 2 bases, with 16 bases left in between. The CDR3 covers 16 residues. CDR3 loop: CASSPGLTEPKNIQYF. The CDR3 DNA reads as TGTGCCAGCAGTCCCGGACTTACTGAGCCCAAAAACATTCAGTACTTC.

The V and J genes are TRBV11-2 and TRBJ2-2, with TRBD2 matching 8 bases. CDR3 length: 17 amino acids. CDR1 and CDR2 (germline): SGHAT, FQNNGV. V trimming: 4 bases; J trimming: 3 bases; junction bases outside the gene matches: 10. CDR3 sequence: CASSSGYAGGHTGELFF. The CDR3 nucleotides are TGTGCCAGCAGCTCCGGTTATGCGGGGGGTCACACCGGGGAGCTGTTTTTT. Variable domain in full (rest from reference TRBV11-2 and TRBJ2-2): EAGVAQSPRYKIIEKRQSVAFWCNPISGHATLYWYQQILGQGPKLLIQFQNNGVVDDSQLPKDRFSAERLKGVDSTLKIQPAKLEDSAVYLCASSSGYAGGHTGELFFGEGSRLTVL.

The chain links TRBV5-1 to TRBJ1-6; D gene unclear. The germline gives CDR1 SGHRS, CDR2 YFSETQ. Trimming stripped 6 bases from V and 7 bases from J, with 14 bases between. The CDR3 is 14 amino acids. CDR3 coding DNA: TGCGCCAGCAATCTTACCGCGCGGAATTCACCCCTCCACTTT. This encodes CASNLTARNSPLHF.

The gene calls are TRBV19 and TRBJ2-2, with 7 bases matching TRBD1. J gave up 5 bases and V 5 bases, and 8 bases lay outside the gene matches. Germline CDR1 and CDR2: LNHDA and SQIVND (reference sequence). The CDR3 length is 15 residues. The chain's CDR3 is CASSPRDRETGELFF. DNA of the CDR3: TGTGCCAGTAGTCCCCGGGACAGAGAGACCGGGGAGCTGTTTTTT.

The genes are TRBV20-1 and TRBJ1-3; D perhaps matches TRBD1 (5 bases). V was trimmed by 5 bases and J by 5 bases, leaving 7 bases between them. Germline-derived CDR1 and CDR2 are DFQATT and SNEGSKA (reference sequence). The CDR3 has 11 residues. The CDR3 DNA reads TGCAGTGCTCAGGGTCGAAACACCATATATTTT. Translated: CSAQGRNTIYF.

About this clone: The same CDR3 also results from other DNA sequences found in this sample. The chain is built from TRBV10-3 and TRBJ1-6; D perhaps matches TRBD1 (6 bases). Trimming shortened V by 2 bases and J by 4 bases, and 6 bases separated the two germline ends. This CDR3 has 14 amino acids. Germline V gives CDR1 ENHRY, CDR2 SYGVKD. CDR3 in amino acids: CAISEQGYNSPLHF. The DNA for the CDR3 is TGTGCCATCAGTGAGCAGGGGTATAATTCACCCCTCCACTTT.

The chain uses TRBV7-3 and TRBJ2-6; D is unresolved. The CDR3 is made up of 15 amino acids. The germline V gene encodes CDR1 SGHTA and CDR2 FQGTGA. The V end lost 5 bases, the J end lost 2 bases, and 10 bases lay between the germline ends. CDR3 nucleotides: TGTGCCAGCAGCCCTCCCAACCCTGGGGCCAACGTCCTGACTTTC. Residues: CASSPPNPGANVLTF.

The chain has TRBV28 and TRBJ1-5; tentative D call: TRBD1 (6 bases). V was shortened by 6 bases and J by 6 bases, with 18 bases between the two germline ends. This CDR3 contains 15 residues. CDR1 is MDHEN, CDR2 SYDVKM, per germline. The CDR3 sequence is CASREKSGGLQPQHF. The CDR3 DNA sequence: TGTGCCAGCAGGGAAAAGAGCGGGGGCCTTCAGCCCCAGCATTTT. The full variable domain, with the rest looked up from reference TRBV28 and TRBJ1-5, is DVKVTQSSRYLVKRTGEKVFLECVQDMDHENMFWYRQDPGLGLRLIYFSYDVKMKEKGDIPEGYSVSREKKERFSLILESASTNQTSMYLCASREKSGGLQPQHFGDGTRLSIL.

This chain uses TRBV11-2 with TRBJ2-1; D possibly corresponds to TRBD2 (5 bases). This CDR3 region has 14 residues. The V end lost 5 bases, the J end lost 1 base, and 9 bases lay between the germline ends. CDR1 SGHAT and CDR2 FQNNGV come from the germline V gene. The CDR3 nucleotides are TGTGCCAGCAGCCGGGGTGGTTCCTACAATGAGCAGTTCTTC. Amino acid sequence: CASSRGGSYNEQFF.

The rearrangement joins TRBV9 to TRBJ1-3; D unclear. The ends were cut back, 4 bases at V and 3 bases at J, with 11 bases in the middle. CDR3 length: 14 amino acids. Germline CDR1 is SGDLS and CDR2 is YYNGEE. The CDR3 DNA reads TGTGCCAGCAGCCCCGGAGACGGTGGAAACACCATATATTTT. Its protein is CASSPGDGGNTIYF.